One sample yielded the 5 T cell receptor beta chains listed below, sequenced in a study of blood T cell repertoires in COVID-19. Using immunoSEQ multiplex PCR, the repertoire was profiled, and TCRdb retains in-frame clones only, with some absent. The sample includes around 60,000 clones, 90% seen only once; the top ten take about 13%. The sequencing sample was made of peripheral blood. The receptor source for this set is a man aged 55-75 years with active COVID-19.

This chain joins TRBV2 and TRBJ2-3, with TRBD2 identical over 9 bases. The germline V gene has CDR1 SNHLY and CDR2 FYNNEI. The CDR3 consists of 14 residues. J lost 1 base, V lost 6 bases, and 2 bases had no gene match. CDR3 region: CASSRLAGTDTQYF. The CDR3 DNA reads as TGTGCCAGCAGCAGACTAGCGGGCACAGATACGCAGTATTTT.

This rearrangement joins TRBV6-5 to TRBJ2-1, with 7 bases that match TRBD1. Germline V gene sequence: CDR1 MNHEY, CDR2 SVGAGI. This CDR3 is 14 amino acids long. V was clipped by 6 bases and J by 10 bases; unmatched bases: 12. The DNA for the CDR3 is TGTGCCAGCAGCCGACAGGGTCCGGCTGACGAGCAGTTCTTC. It specifies CASSRQGPADEQFF.

The V call is TRBV6-5, the J call TRBJ1-2, with 7 bases lining up with TRBD1. CDR3 length equals 14 residues. V lost 6 bases to trimming and J lost 0 bases; unmatched junction nucleotides: 4. Germline values: CDR1 MNHEY, CDR2 SVGAGI. CDR3 sequence reads: CASSRDSTNYGYTF. Here the CDR3 DNA reads TGTGCCAGCAGCCGGGACAGCACTAACTATGGCTACACCTTC.

The DNA for the CDR3 is TGTGCCAGCAGCCCCCGACTAGCGGGAAATGCAGATACGCAGTATTTT. It yields the protein CASSPRLAGNADTQYF. V usage is TRBV6-4 and J usage is TRBJ2-3, with TRBD2 matching over 11 bases. V was pared by 6 bases and J by 4 bases, with 9 bases of the junction left unmatched. The germline V gene has CDR1 MRHNA and CDR2 SNTAGT. CDR3 length equals 16 residues.

The V call is TRBV25-1, the J call TRBJ2-5, with 7 positions matching TRBD2. The ends lost 2 bases at V and 1 base at J; junction bases unmatched: 4. Per the germline V gene, CDR1 is MGHDK and CDR2 is SYGVNS. This CDR3 has 15 residues. The CDR3 here is CASSENSGGQETQYF. In DNA form, the CDR3 reads TGTGCCAGCAGTGAAAATTCGGGAGGCCAAGAGACCCAGTACTTC. The full variable domain, rest sourced from reference TRBV25-1 and TRBJ2-5, is EADIYQTPRYLVIGTGKKITLECSQTMGHDKMYWYQQDPGMELHLIHYSYGVNSTEKGDLSSESTVSRIRTEHFPLTLESARPSHTSQYLCASSENSGGQETQYFGPGTRLLVL.